A single count supports the clone carrying this TCR beta chain. This sample was taken from a study of CD8 T cells in Susac syndrome. The germline V gene has CDR1 KGHDR and CDR2 SFDVKD. The CDR3 contains 16 residues. V gave up 2 bases and J gave up 4 bases, with 13 bases separating them. With random hexamers, roughly 0.5 to 1 ug RNA was reverse transcribed. Across 54 Vbeta and 13 Jbeta, TCR beta CDR3 was amplified with immunoSEQ multiplex PCR. MiXCR, run by TCRdb on the immunoSEQ multiplex PCR reads, gives a single entry per CDR3 protein. The table has 100,000 to 150,000 distinct CDR3 sequences, approximately 93% seen once; the top ten hold over 0.3%. TEMRA cells were enriched by FACS, and CD4+ and CD8+ T cells were negatively isolated.

The sequenced sample was CD8+ T cells from PBMCs. The V gene is TRBV24-1, the J gene TRBJ2-2; a weak D match, TRBD1 (5 bases). This TCR came from a human donor with multiple sclerosis. CDR3 in amino acids: CATSDWPAGSTGELFF. The CDR3 nucleotides are TGTGCCACCAGTGATTGGCCGGCAGGGTCCACCGGGGAGCTGTTTTTT.